A selection of T cell receptor beta chains follows, all from one sample in a study of blood T cell repertoires in COVID-19. This table comes from immunoSEQ multiplex PCR, and its TCRdb copy is limited to in-frame clones, with some not included. The sample gives approximately 460,000 clones, roughly 89% of which show up once; about 0.91% is in the top ten. Sequencing used peripheral blood. The origin of the receptors is a man younger than 30 with COVID-19, enrolled during active disease. The CDR3 runs from the conserved cysteine through the conserved F or W. D genes are given only for firm matches. Rows give clone size only sometimes, using once, few, many, or a class for an expanded clone.

size: NA
J: TRBJ2-2
D: NA
V: TRBV19
DNA: TGTGCCAGTAGTATACCTCCGGCCCGAGGAGTCACCGGGGAGCTGTTTTTT
CDR3: CASSIPPARGVTGELFF

size: NA
J: TRBJ2-2
D: NA
V: TRBV4-1
DNA: TGCGCCAGCAGTCCCATTAACACCGGGGAGCTGTTTTTT
CDR3: CASSPINTGELFF

size: NA
J: TRBJ2-2
D: NA
V: TRBV27
DNA: TGTGCCAGTAGCGGTACGAACACCGGGGAGCTGTTTTTT
CDR3: CASSGTNTGELFF

size: NA
J: TRBJ2-7
D: TRBD2
V: TRBV7-9
DNA: TGTGCCAGCAGCAACCCCGGGACTAGCGGGAATCAGTACGAGCAGTACTTC
CDR3: CASSNPGTSGNQYEQYF

size: NA
J: TRBJ2-1
D: NA
V: TRBV6-5
DNA: TGTGCCAGCAGGCCTGACTATAGCTCCTACAATGAGCAGTTCTTC
CDR3: CASRPDYSSYNEQFF

size: NA
J: TRBJ2-7
D: NA
V: TRBV19
DNA: TGTGCCAGTAGTGCGGGACAGACTACCTACGAGCAGTACTTC
CDR3: CASSAGQTTYEQYF

size: NA
J: TRBJ2-1
D: NA
V: TRBV12-5
DNA: TGTGCTAGTGGTTTGGTATTTCAGGGCAGCTCCTACAATGAGCAGTTCTTC
CDR3: CASGLVFQGSSYNEQFF

size: NA
J: TRBJ2-2
D: NA
V: TRBV19
DNA: TGTGCCAGTAGTTTTAGGGCGGGGGCCGACACCGGGGAGCTGTTTTTT
CDR3: CASSFRAGADTGELFF

size: NA
J: TRBJ2-5
D: NA
V: TRBV29-1
DNA: TGCAGCGTTCAGGCTAGCGTTTATGGGACCCAGTACTTC
CDR3: CSVQASVYGTQYF

size: NA
J: TRBJ1-4
D: NA
V: TRBV6-1
DNA: TGTGCCAGCAGTGAACCCAGTAATGAAAAACTGTTTTTT
CDR3: CASSEPSNEKLFF

size: NA
J: TRBJ2-7
D: NA
V: TRBV11-2
DNA: TGTGCCAGCAGCGAACAGGACGAGCAGTACTTC
CDR3: CASSEQDEQYF

size: NA
J: TRBJ2-5
D: TRBD1
V: TRBV5-1
DNA: TGCGCCAGCGGACCGGGACAGGGACAAGAGACCCAGTACTTC
CDR3: CASGPGQGQETQYF

size: NA
J: TRBJ2-5
D: TRBD1
V: TRBV5-1
DNA: TGCGCCAGCGCCGACAGGGGGCGAGGAGAGACCCAGTACTTC
CDR3: CASADRGRGETQYF

size: NA
J: TRBJ1-1
D: NA
V: TRBV6-6
DNA: TGTGCCAGCACATTGGGGGGGAACACTGAAGCTTTCTTT
CDR3: CASTLGGNTEAFF

size: NA
J: TRBJ2-1
D: TRBD2
V: TRBV19
DNA: TGTGCCAGTAGTGATGGGACGGGGAGGGGCAATGAGCAGTTCTTC
CDR3: CASSDGTGRGNEQFF

size: NA
J: TRBJ1-3
D: NA
V: TRBV7-9
DNA: TGTGCCAGCAGACCAAGGGCGGGTCAAGCCGGAAACACCATATATTTT
CDR3: CASRPRAGQAGNTIYF

size: NA
J: TRBJ2-2
D: TRBD1
V: TRBV3-1/TRBV3-2
DNA: TGTGCCAGCAGCCAAGATAAGGGGGCAGAGGGAACCGGGGAGCTGTTTTTT
CDR3: CASSQDKGAEGTGELFF

size: NA
J: TRBJ2-7
D: NA
V: TRBV6-1
DNA: TGTGCCAGCAGTGAAGCGGCTTACGAAGACTACGAGCAGTACTTC
CDR3: CASSEAAYEDYEQYF

size: NA
J: TRBJ2-4
D: TRBD1
V: TRBV15
DNA: TGTGCCACCAGCAGACGGGACAGTTTAAACATTCAGTACTTC
CDR3: CATSRRDSLNIQYF

size: once
J: TRBJ1-5
D: TRBD1
V: TRBV6-5
DNA: TGTGCCAGCCGGACAGGGAGGGATCAGCCCCAGCATTTT
CDR3: CASRTGRDQPQHF

size: NA
J: TRBJ2-1
D: NA
V: TRBV7-9
DNA: TGTGCCAGCAGCCAGCGAGAACTGTTCTTC
CDR3: CASSQRELFF

size: NA
J: TRBJ2-1
D: TRBD2
V: TRBV19
DNA: TGTGCCAGTAGTAGATCTAGCGGGGGTTCCTACAATGAGCAGTTCTTC
CDR3: CASSRSSGGSYNEQFF

size: once
J: TRBJ2-7
D: TRBD2
V: TRBV11-3
DNA: TGTGCCAGCAGCGGACTAGTCGATGAGCAGTACTTC
CDR3: CASSGLVDEQYF

size: NA
J: TRBJ2-6
D: NA
V: TRBV2
DNA: TGTGCCAGCAGTCCGGACTTATCGGGGGCCAACGTCCTGACTTTC
CDR3: CASSPDLSGANVLTF

size: NA
J: TRBJ2-7
D: NA
V: TRBV4-1
DNA: TGCGCCAGCAGCCAAGAGCCGGGGAACGCTTACGAGCAGTACTTC
CDR3: CASSQEPGNAYEQYF

size: NA
J: TRBJ2-3
D: NA
V: TRBV11-1
DNA: TGTGCCAGCAGCTTAGGGCGCGGCTACACAGATACGCAGTATTTT
CDR3: CASSLGRGYTDTQYF

size: NA
J: TRBJ2-1
D: TRBD2
V: TRBV6-5
DNA: TGTGCCAGCAGGGGTAGCGGGAGAAACGAGCAGTTCTTC
CDR3: CASRGSGRNEQFF

size: NA
J: TRBJ2-3
D: TRBD1
V: TRBV5-4
DNA: TGTGCCAGCAGCTTTGGGACAGGGACAGATACGCAGTATTTT
CDR3: CASSFGTGTDTQYF

size: NA
J: TRBJ1-2
D: TRBD1
V: TRBV6-5
DNA: TGTGCCACCTCCCTTTCCTCAGGGGGAGGCTATGGCTACACCTTC
CDR3: CATSLSSGGGYGYTF

size: NA
J: TRBJ2-7
D: NA
V: TRBV6-5
DNA: TGTGCCAGCAGTTACGGCCGACAGGCCGCCTACGAGCAGTACTTC
CDR3: CASSYGRQAAYEQYF

size: NA
J: TRBJ1-1
D: TRBD1
V: TRBV6-5
DNA: TGTGCCAGCAGTTACACCCGCGGACAGGGGGAAACTGAAGCTTTCTTT
CDR3: CASSYTRGQGETEAFF

size: NA
J: TRBJ1-2
D: NA
V: TRBV19
DNA: TGTGCCAGTAGTATACTCTCTGGGGCAGGAAATAACTATGGCTACACCTTC
CDR3: CASSILSGAGNNYGYTF

size: NA
J: TRBJ1-1
D: NA
V: TRBV20-1
DNA: TGCAGTGCTAGGGGGGGACTGAGGGCTTTCTTT
CDR3: CSARGGLRAFF

size: once
J: TRBJ1-1
D: NA
V: TRBV10-2
DNA: TGCGCCAGCAGTGAGGCGTGGCAGATTAGCAGTGAAGCTTTCTTT
CDR3: CASSEAWQISSEAFF

size: NA
J: TRBJ1-5
D: NA
V: TRBV6-1
DNA: TGTGCCAGCAGTGAAGCGATGGGACACGTAAATCAGCCCCAGCATTTT
CDR3: CASSEAMGHVNQPQHF

size: NA
J: TRBJ2-7
D: TRBD1
V: TRBV27
DNA: TGTGCCAGCAGTTTTGGGCAGGGGGCGGGAGAGCAGTACTTC
CDR3: CASSFGQGAGEQYF

size: NA
J: TRBJ1-1
D: NA
V: TRBV3-1/TRBV3-2
DNA: TGTGCCAGCAGCCAAGGGGGCCTTGAAGCTTTCTTT
CDR3: CASSQGGLEAFF

size: few
J: TRBJ2-2
D: TRBD2
V: TRBV6-6
DNA: TGTGCCAGCAGTGAGACTAGCGGGATCACCGGGGAGCTGTTTTTT
CDR3: CASSETSGITGELFF

size: few
J: TRBJ1-1
D: NA
V: TRBV3-1/TRBV3-2
DNA: TGTGCCAGCAGCAGACAGATGAACACTGAAGCTTTCTTT
CDR3: CASSRQMNTEAFF

size: NA
J: TRBJ1-2
D: NA
V: TRBV2
DNA: TGTGCCAGCAGGGTCGGTGGCTACACCTTC
CDR3: CASRVGGYTF

size: few
J: TRBJ2-7
D: TRBD1
V: TRBV20-1
DNA: TGCAGTGCTAATATATTTCGACAGGGGTTCTTC
CDR3: CSANIFRQGFF

size: NA
J: TRBJ1-3
D: NA
V: TRBV7-6
DNA: TGTGCCAGCAGCTTGGAAACAGGGATTGGAAACACCATATATTTT
CDR3: CASSLETGIGNTIYF

size: NA
J: TRBJ2-3
D: NA
V: TRBV5-4
DNA: TGTGCCAGCAGCTTGGCGACAGAGAGCGCAGATACGCAGTATTTT
CDR3: CASSLATESADTQYF

size: once
J: TRBJ1-5
D: TRBD1
V: TRBV5-1
DNA: TGCGCCAGCAGCGAAGGACAGGGAGGTAGCAATCAGCCCCAGCATTTT
CDR3: CASSEGQGGSNQPQHF

size: NA
J: TRBJ1-4
D: TRBD1
V: TRBV27
DNA: TGTGCCAGCAGTCCCCGGGACAGTGAAAAACTGTTTTTT
CDR3: CASSPRDSEKLFF

size: NA
J: TRBJ2-5
D: TRBD2
V: TRBV3-1/TRBV3-2
DNA: TGTGCCAGCAGCCAAGCAGCGACTAGCGTTAAGACCCAGTACTTC
CDR3: CASSQAATSVKTQYF

size: once
J: TRBJ1-5
D: NA
V: TRBV19
DNA: TGTGCCAGTAGTATGAGGGAACGGCATAGCAATCAGCCCCAGCATTTT
CDR3: CASSMRERHSNQPQHF

size: NA
J: TRBJ2-3
D: TRBD2
V: TRBV7-9
DNA: TGTGCCAGCAGCTTATGGACTAGCGGGAGTACAGATACGCAGTATTTT
CDR3: CASSLWTSGSTDTQYF

size: NA
J: TRBJ2-7
D: TRBD1
V: TRBV24-1
DNA: TGTGCCACCAGTGACCCAGGGGGCGGGGATCCCTACGAGCAGTACTTC
CDR3: CATSDPGGGDPYEQYF